The TCR beta chain under discussion was sequenced for a study of T cell repertoires in cytomegalovirus infection. Germline V gene sequence: CDR1 MNHNS, CDR2 SASEGT. The CDR3 contains 15 residues. V was pared by 2 bases and J by 0 bases, with 8 bases between. MiXCR, run by TCRdb on the reads, gives a single entry per CDR3 protein. The sample shows hundreds of thousands of distinct CDR3 sequences, approximately 34% of them seen only once. This clonotype has more than one count but fewer than ten. Sequenced: PBMCs. The receptor was derived from a human donor in good health (CMV status not recorded). Some clones in this sample may be carry-over from other donors' samples. The chain recombines TRBV6-1 with TRBJ1-5; D is unresolved. In nucleotides, the CDR3 is TGTGCCAGCAGTGAAATGAGGGCTAGCAATCAGCCCCAGCATTTT. It translates to CASSEMRASNQPQHF.